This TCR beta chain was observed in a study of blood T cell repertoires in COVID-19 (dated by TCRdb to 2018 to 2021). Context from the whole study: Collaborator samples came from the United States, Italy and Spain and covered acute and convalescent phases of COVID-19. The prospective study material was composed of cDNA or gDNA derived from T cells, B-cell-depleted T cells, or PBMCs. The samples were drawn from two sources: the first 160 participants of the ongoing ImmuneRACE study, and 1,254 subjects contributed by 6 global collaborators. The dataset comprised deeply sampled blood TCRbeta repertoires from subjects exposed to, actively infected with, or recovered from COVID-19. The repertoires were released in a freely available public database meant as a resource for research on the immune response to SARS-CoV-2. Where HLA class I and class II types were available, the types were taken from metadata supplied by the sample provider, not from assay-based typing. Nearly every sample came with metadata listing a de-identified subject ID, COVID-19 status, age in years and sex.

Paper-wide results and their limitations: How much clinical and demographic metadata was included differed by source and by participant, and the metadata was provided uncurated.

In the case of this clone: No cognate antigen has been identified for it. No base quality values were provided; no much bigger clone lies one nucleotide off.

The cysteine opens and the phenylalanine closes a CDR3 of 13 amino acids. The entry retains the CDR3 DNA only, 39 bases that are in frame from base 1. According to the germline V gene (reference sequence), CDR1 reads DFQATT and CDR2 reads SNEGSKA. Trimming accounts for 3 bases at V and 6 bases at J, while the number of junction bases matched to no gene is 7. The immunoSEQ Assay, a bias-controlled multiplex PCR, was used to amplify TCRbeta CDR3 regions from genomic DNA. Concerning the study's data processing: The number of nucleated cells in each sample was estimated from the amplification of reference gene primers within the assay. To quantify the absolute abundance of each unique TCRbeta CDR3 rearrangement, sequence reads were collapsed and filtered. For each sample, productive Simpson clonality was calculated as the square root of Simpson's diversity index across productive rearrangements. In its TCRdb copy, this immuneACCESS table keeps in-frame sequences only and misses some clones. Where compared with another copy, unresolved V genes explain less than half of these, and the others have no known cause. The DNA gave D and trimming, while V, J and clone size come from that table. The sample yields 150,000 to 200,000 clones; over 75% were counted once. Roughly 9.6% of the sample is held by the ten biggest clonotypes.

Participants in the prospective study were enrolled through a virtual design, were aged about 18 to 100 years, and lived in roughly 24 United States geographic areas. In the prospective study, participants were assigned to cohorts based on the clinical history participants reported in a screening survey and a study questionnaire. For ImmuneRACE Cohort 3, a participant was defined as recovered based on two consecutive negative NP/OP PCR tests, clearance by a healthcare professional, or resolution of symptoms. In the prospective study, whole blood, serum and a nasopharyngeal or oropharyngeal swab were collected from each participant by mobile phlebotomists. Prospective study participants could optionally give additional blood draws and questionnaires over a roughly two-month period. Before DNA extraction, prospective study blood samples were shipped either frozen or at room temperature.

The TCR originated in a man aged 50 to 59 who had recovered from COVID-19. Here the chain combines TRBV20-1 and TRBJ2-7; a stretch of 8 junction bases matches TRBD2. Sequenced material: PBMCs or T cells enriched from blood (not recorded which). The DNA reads TGCAGTGCTAGTGGTAGCGGGGCGGGCGAGCAGTACTTC. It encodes CSASGSGAGEQYF.